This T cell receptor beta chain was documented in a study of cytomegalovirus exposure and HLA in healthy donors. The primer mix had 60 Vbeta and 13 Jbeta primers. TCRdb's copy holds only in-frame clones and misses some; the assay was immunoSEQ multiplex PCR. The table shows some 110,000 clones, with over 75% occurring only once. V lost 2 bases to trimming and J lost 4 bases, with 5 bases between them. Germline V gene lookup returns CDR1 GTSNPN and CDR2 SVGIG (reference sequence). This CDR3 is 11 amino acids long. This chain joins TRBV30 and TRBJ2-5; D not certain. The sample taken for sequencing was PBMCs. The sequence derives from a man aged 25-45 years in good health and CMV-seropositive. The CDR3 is CAWSPLETQYF. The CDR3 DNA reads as TGTGCCTGGAGTCCCCTAGAGACCCAGTACTTC.